A selection of T cell receptor beta chains follows, all from one sample in a study of PD-1 blockade in classical Hodgkin lymphoma. Measured with immunoSEQ multiplex PCR; TCRdb has only the in-frame clones, and not every one. The repertoire has tens of thousands of clones, roughly 86% of them found once; the top ten carry 0.4% to 0.45%. The sample was CD4+ T cells from blood, taken before the fourth cycle of nivolumab. The origin of the receptors is a human donor with classical Hodgkin lymphoma. The CDR3 runs from the conserved cysteine through the conserved F or W. The D gene is left open where the match is weak. Clone size appears in some rows only: once, few, many, or a class for an expanded clone.

D gene: -; V gene: TRBV11-2; J gene: TRBJ2-7; clone size: once; CDR3 protein: CASSLDYQASYEQYF; CDR3 DNA: TGTGCCAGCAGCTTAGATTACCAGGCCTCCTACGAGCAGTACTTC
D gene: -; V gene: TRBV18; J gene: TRBJ2-7; clone size: -; CDR3 protein: CASSPPTSQGSYEQYF; CDR3 DNA: TGTGCCAGCTCACCACCGACGAGTCAGGGATCCTACGAGCAGTACTTC
D gene: -; V gene: TRBV27; J gene: TRBJ2-7; clone size: -; CDR3 protein: CASSLIRGYGEQYF; CDR3 DNA: TGTGCCAGCAGTTTAATAAGAGGGTACGGCGAGCAGTACTTC
D gene: -; V gene: TRBV11-1; J gene: TRBJ2-7; clone size: -; CDR3 protein: CASSLNGVYYEQYF; CDR3 DNA: TGTGCCAGCAGCTTAAACGGGGTGTACTACGAGCAGTACTTC
D gene: TRBD2; V gene: TRBV25-1; J gene: TRBJ2-1; clone size: -; CDR3 protein: CASSDGTSGSLYNEQFF; CDR3 DNA: TGTGCCAGCAGTGATGGGACTAGCGGGAGCCTATACAATGAGCAGTTCTTC
D gene: -; V gene: TRBV6-5; J gene: TRBJ1-1; clone size: few; CDR3 protein: CASSYSRVGVEAFF; CDR3 DNA: TGTGCCAGCAGTTACTCGCGTGTCGGGGTTGAAGCTTTCTTT
D gene: -; V gene: TRBV15; J gene: TRBJ1-3; clone size: -; CDR3 protein: CATSRDHSGAISGNTIYF; CDR3 DNA: TGTGCCACCAGCAGAGATCACTCGGGGGCGATCTCTGGAAACACCATATATTTT
D gene: TRBD2; V gene: TRBV28; J gene: TRBJ2-7; clone size: -; CDR3 protein: CASYSGGAPYEQYF; CDR3 DNA: TGTGCCAGCTATAGCGGGGGGGCCCCCTACGAGCAGTACTTC
D gene: TRBD1; V gene: TRBV27; J gene: TRBJ1-3; clone size: -; CDR3 protein: CASSLSGTGSGNTIYF; CDR3 DNA: TGTGCCAGCAGTTTATCAGGGACAGGGAGCGGAAACACCATATATTTT
D gene: -; V gene: TRBV18; J gene: TRBJ1-1; clone size: -; CDR3 protein: CASSPRQSTEAFF; CDR3 DNA: TGTGCCAGCTCACCAAGACAGTCCACTGAAGCTTTCTTT
D gene: -; V gene: TRBV5-1; J gene: TRBJ2-2; clone size: -; CDR3 protein: CASRRPSTNTGELFF; CDR3 DNA: TGCGCCAGCAGACGACCTAGTACGAACACCGGGGAGCTGTTTTTT
D gene: -; V gene: TRBV7-9; J gene: TRBJ1-1; clone size: -; CDR3 protein: CASSRLTGLKALAFF; CDR3 DNA: TGTGCCAGCAGCCGCCTGACAGGTCTCAAGGCCTTAGCTTTCTTT
D gene: TRBD2; V gene: TRBV5-8; J gene: TRBJ2-3; clone size: once; CDR3 protein: CASSLGTSGKDTQYF; CDR3 DNA: TGTGCCAGCAGCTTGGGGACTAGCGGGAAAGATACGCAGTATTTT